What follows describes a single TCR beta chain. This specimen belongs to a study of blood T cell repertoires in COVID-19. Study overall: Samples of COVID-19 (acute and convalescent) were obtained from the United States, Italy and Spain.

Cohorts were assigned according to the clinical history that participants reported. This CDR3 comprises 16 residues. The ends were cut back, 4 bases at V and 4 bases at J, with 17 bases in the middle. Germline CDR1 SNHLY, CDR2 FYNNEI. Sequencing was performed with immunoSEQ multiplex PCR; in TCRdb, only in-frame clones are kept and a portion is missing. In the table there are 250,000 to 350,000 clones, 90% of which are singletons. The sequence derives from a young woman with acute COVID-19. V gene TRBV2 combines with J gene TRBJ2-1; D gene unclear. The sequencing input was PBMCs or T cells enriched from blood (not recorded which). CDR3: CASSGQAPMNYNEQFF. The CDR3, as DNA: TGTGCCAGCAGTGGGCAGGCTCCGATGAATTACAATGAGCAGTTCTTC.